This T cell receptor beta chain appears in the sequencing data of a study of post-analysis software for immune sequencing data. Study-wide findings and caveats: Relative to controls, patients had 5 or 6 TRBV segments at higher frequency, with TRBV5-6, TRBV5-1 and TRBV20-1 among these.

Between the trimmed V and J ends, which lost 5 bases and 2 bases, there was a span of 12 bases. This CDR3 is built from 14 residues. Germline CDR1 reads SGHTA; CDR2 reads FQGNSA. Each TCR beta cDNA library carried unique molecular identifiers. TCRdb reprocessed the PCR reads with MiXCR, giving one entry per CDR3 protein. The sample has 820,000 or so distinct CDR3 sequences; roughly half are singletons. The sample holds a few counts of this clonotype. Its antigen is currently unknown. V gene TRBV7-2 combines with J gene TRBJ2-5; D might be TRBD1 (5 bases). Sequences were obtained from blood. This receptor was taken from a girl aged 10 to 17 with multiple sclerosis. The CDR3: CASSHDRYQETQYF. CDR3 sequence (DNA): TGTGCCAGCAGCCATGACAGATATCAAGAGACCCAGTACTTC.